Listed below are T cell receptor beta chains from one sample, sequenced in a study of naive and memory T cell subsets. TCRdb passed the UMI-ligation and nested PCR reads through MiXCR, listing each CDR3 protein once. The sample holds approximately 150,000 distinct CDR3 sequences, 22% seen once. The sample was naive CD4+ T cells from blood. These receptors came from a human donor in good health. Both conserved end residues are part of each CDR3. Fields, in order: D gene, V gene, J gene, clone size, CDR3 DNA, CDR3 protein. A D gene is named only where the DNA matches it firmly. Not all rows give a size; the values are once, few, many and, for expanded clones, a class.

D: TRBD1; V: TRBV12-3/TRBV12-4; J: TRBJ2-6; size: .; DNA: TGTGCCAGCAGCTCCGGGACAGGGAGGTCTGGGGCCAACGTCCTGACTTTC; CDR3: CASSSGTGRSGANVLTF
D: .; V: TRBV29-1; J: TRBJ2-7; size: many; DNA: TGCAGCGTTGGTCTTCACAGGACCCACGAGCAGTACTTC; CDR3: CSVGLHRTHEQYF
D: TRBD1; V: TRBV7-6; J: TRBJ2-1; size: many; DNA: TGTGCCAGCAGCTTATATCCTGGGACAGGGGGCAATGAGCAGTTCTTC; CDR3: CASSLYPGTGGNEQFF
D: TRBD2; V: TRBV11-3; J: TRBJ2-1; size: few; DNA: TGTGCCAGCAGCATGACTAGCTTCAATGAGCAGTTCTTC; CDR3: CASSMTSFNEQFF
D: .; V: TRBV5-1; J: TRBJ2-7; size: few; DNA: TGCGCCAGCAAAACAGGACTCCTTTCCTACGAGCAGTACTTC; CDR3: CASKTGLLSYEQYF
D: TRBD2; V: TRBV20-1; J: TRBJ2-1; size: few; DNA: TGCAGTGCTAGCGTCTCGGTACTAGCGGGATTCACCAGGGATGAGCAGTTCTTC; CDR3: CSASVSVLAGFTRDEQFF
D: .; V: TRBV4-3; J: TRBJ2-2; size: .; DNA: TGCGCCAGCAGCCCGGGACATAGAAGCAGCACCGGGGAGCTGTTTTTT; CDR3: CASSPGHRSSTGELFF
D: .; V: TRBV7-2; J: TRBJ2-5; size: .; DNA: TGTGCCAGCAGCTTAGCAGTAGGGCAGGTAGAGACCCAGTACTTC; CDR3: CASSLAVGQVETQYF
D: TRBD1; V: TRBV6-5; J: TRBJ2-3; size: few; DNA: TGTGCCAGCAGTCTTATGGGGACAGGCACAGATACGCAGTATTTT; CDR3: CASSLMGTGTDTQYF
D: .; V: TRBV3-1; J: TRBJ2-1; size: .; DNA: TGTGCCAGCAGCCCCCAGGATCCTTATGAGCAGTTCTTC; CDR3: CASSPQDPYEQFF
D: TRBD1; V: TRBV10-3; J: TRBJ2-5; size: .; DNA: TGTGCCATCAGTGAGGGGACAGGGACACCTCAAGAGACCCAGTACTTC; CDR3: CAISEGTGTPQETQYF
D: .; V: TRBV20-1; J: TRBJ2-3; size: few; DNA: TGCAGTGCTAGCCCGGGGGGCACAGATACGCAGTATTTT; CDR3: CSASPGGTDTQYF
D: TRBD1; V: TRBV30; J: TRBJ2-3; size: .; DNA: TGTGCCTGGGGCGGACAGGGGGTCCATACGCAGTATTTT; CDR3: CAWGGQGVHTQYF
D: .; V: TRBV18; J: TRBJ1-1; size: .; DNA: TGTGCCAGCTCCCCGGGACCGATGAACACTGAAGCTTTCTTT; CDR3: CASSPGPMNTEAFF
D: .; V: TRBV12-3/TRBV12-4; J: TRBJ1-1; size: .; DNA: TGTGCCAGCAGTTTGGACCGGTTGGGGACTGAAGCTTTCTTT; CDR3: CASSLDRLGTEAFF
D: .; V: TRBV24-1; J: TRBJ1-4; size: once; DNA: TGTGCCACCAGTGAGTCAGGGGATGAAAAACTGTTTTTT; CDR3: CATSESGDEKLFF
D: .; V: TRBV7-3; J: TRBJ1-2; size: few; DNA: TGTGCCAGCAGCTTAATGGGAGGGAATAACTATGGCTACACCTTC; CDR3: CASSLMGGNNYGYTF
D: TRBD2; V: TRBV5-4; J: TRBJ2-7; size: few; DNA: TGTGCCAGCAGCTCGGGACTAGCGGGAGGGCCCTACGAGCAGTACTTC; CDR3: CASSSGLAGGPYEQYF
D: .; V: TRBV18; J: TRBJ1-6; size: few; DNA: TGTGCCAGCTCACCGGCTTCTGGACCGTATAATTCACCCCTCCACTTT; CDR3: CASSPASGPYNSPLHF
D: TRBD2; V: TRBV12-3/TRBV12-4; J: TRBJ2-1; size: many; DNA: TGTGCCAGCAGGGGTCTAGCGGGAGCTGAGCAGTTCTTC; CDR3: CASRGLAGAEQFF
D: TRBD1; V: TRBV6-6; J: TRBJ2-2; size: many; DNA: TGTGCCAGCAGTCCTGACAGGGGGTACGGGGAGCTGTTTTTT; CDR3: CASSPDRGYGELFF
D: .; V: TRBV4-1; J: TRBJ2-6; size: .; DNA: TGCGCCAGCAGCCAAAGGCCCAGGGACTCTGGGGCCAACGTCCTGACTTTC; CDR3: CASSQRPRDSGANVLTF
D: .; V: TRBV18; J: TRBJ1-5; size: once; DNA: TGTGCCAGCTCACCATCCTTTGGGAATCAGCCCCAGCATTTT; CDR3: CASSPSFGNQPQHF
D: .; V: TRBV10-3; J: TRBJ2-1; size: few; DNA: TGTGCCATCAGAGGCCCAACTAGTTACAATGAGCAGTTCTTC; CDR3: CAIRGPTSYNEQFF
D: TRBD1; V: TRBV30; J: TRBJ1-2; size: few; DNA: TGTGCCTGGACCCGACAGGGGAACTATGGCTACACCTTC; CDR3: CAWTRQGNYGYTF
D: .; V: TRBV12-3/TRBV12-4; J: TRBJ1-2; size: few; DNA: TGTGCCAGCAGGAGAAGTCAGTATGGCTACACCTTC; CDR3: CASRRSQYGYTF
D: .; V: TRBV28; J: TRBJ1-1; size: .; DNA: TGTGCCAGCAGTTTATTAAGGCAGCTTGAAGCTTTCTTT; CDR3: CASSLLRQLEAFF
D: .; V: TRBV28; J: TRBJ1-6; size: .; DNA: TGTGCCAGCAGTCGGGGGCAGGGTCAGAGCAATAATTCACCCCTCCACTTT; CDR3: CASSRGQGQSNNSPLHF
D: .; V: TRBV7-2; J: TRBJ2-7; size: .; DNA: TGTGCCAGCAGCTTAGTTGTGGGGGCGCGAGGCGGGGGGCAGTACTTC; CDR3: CASSLVVGARGGGQYF
D: .; V: TRBV29-1; J: TRBJ2-7; size: many; DNA: TGCAGCGTTGCGGCTAGCCCCTTCTACGAGCAGTACTTC; CDR3: CSVAASPFYEQYF
D: .; V: TRBV29-1; J: TRBJ2-3; size: .; DNA: TGCAGCGTTGAAGTGGGCAGCACAGATACGCAGTATTTT; CDR3: CSVEVGSTDTQYF
D: .; V: TRBV28; J: TRBJ2-4; size: many; DNA: TGTGCCAGCAGTTTCTTGTCGGGCTTCCTAGCCAAAAACATTCAGTACTTC; CDR3: CASSFLSGFLAKNIQYF
D: TRBD1; V: TRBV6-5; J: TRBJ1-2; size: .; DNA: TGTGCCAGCAGATACTCCCGGGGAGGGGGCTACGGCTACACCTTC; CDR3: CASRYSRGGGYGYTF